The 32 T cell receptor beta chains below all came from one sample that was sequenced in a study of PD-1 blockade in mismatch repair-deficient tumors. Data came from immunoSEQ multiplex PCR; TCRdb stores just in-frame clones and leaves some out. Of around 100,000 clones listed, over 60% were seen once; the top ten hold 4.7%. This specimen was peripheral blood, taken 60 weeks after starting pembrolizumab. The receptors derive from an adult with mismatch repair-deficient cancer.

CDR3 sequence reads: CASSPGQARGTGELFF. Here the CDR3 DNA reads TGTGCCAGCAGCCCCGGACAGGCCCGAGGCACCGGGGAGCTGTTTTTT. This chain uses TRBV5-4 with TRBJ2-2, with 7 bases lining up with TRBD1. This CDR3 is built from 16 residues. Germline CDR1 SGHNT, CDR2 YYREEE (reference sequence). J was trimmed by 4 bases and V by 4 bases; bases with no gene match: 10.

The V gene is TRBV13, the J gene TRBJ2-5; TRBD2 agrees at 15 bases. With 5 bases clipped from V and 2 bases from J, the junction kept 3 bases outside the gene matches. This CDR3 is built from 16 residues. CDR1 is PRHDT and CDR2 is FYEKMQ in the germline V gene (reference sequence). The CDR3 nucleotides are TGTGCCAGCAGCGGTGGGACTAGCGGGAGGCAAGAGACCCAGTACTTC. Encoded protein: CASSGGTSGRQETQYF.

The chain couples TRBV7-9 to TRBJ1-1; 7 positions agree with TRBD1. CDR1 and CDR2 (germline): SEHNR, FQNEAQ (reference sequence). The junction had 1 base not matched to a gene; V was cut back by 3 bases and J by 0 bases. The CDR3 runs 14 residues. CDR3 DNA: TGTGCCAGCAGCTTCAGGGGGTTGAACACTGAAGCTTTCTTT. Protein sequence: CASSFRGLNTEAFF.

Here the CDR3 DNA reads TGCAGCCCCGTCTCCCGCGATTACGAGCAGTACTTC. It is translated as CSPVSRDYEQYF. The chain links TRBV29-1 to TRBJ2-7; D not certain. The CDR3 has 12 residues. Germline CDR1 SQVTM, CDR2 ANQGSEA. Trimming cost V 8 bases and J 4 bases, with 15 bases left between them.

CDR3 sequence: CASSLRDSNQPQHF. CDR3 sequence (DNA): TGTGCCAGCAGCTTAAGGGACAGTAATCAGCCCCAGCATTTT. The chain has TRBV7-6 and TRBJ1-5; 7 nucleotides match TRBD1. In germline, CDR1 is SGHVS, CDR2 FNYEAQ. The junction had 2 bases not matched to a gene; V was cut back by 2 bases and J by 4 bases. The CDR3 covers 14 residues.

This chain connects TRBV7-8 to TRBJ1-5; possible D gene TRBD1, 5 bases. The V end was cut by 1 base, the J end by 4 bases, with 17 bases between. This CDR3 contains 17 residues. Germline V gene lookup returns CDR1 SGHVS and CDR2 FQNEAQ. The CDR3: CASSLVTGGAGNQPQHF. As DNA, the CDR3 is TGTGCCAGCAGCTTAGTGACGGGTGGGGCGGGGAATCAGCCCCAGCATTTT.

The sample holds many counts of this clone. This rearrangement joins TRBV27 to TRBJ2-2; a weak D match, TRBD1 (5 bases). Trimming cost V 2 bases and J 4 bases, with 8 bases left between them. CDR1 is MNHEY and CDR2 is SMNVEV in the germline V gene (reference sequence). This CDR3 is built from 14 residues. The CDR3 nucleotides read TGTGCCAGCAGTTTAGGGGCTAGCACCGGGGAGCTGTTTTTT. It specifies CASSLGASTGELFF.

The CDR3 DNA reads TGTGCCAGCAGCGCCGCCGGGACAGTCAATTTTGAGCAGTTCTTC. Its protein is CASSAAGTVNFEQFF. The J gene is TRBJ2-1, the V gene TRBV11-2, with 7 bases identical to TRBD1. The CDR3 sequence is 15 residues long. The V segment lost 5 bases and the J segment 9 bases; nucleotides outside the gene matches: 13. Germline CDR1 reads SGHAT; CDR2 reads FQNNGV.

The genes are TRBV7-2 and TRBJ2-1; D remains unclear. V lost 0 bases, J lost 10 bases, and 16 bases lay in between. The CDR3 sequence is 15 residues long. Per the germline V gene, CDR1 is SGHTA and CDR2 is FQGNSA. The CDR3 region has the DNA TGTGCCAGCAGCTTAGCGCCCCGGCTCCCAAGGGAGCAGTTCTTC. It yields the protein CASSLAPRLPREQFF.

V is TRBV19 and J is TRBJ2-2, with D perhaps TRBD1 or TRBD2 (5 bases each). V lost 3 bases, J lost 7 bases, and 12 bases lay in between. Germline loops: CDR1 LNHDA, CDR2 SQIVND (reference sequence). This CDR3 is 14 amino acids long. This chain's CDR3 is CASSMGRESGELFF. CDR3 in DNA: TGTGCCAGTAGTATGGGCAGGGAGAGCGGGGAGCTGTTTTTT.

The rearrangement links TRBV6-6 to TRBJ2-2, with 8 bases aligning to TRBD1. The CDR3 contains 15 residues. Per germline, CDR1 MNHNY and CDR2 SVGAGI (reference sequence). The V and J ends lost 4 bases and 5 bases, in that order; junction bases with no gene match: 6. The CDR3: CASSLRQGATGELFF. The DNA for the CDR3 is TGTGCCAGCAGTTTGAGGCAGGGGGCGACCGGGGAGCTGTTTTTT.

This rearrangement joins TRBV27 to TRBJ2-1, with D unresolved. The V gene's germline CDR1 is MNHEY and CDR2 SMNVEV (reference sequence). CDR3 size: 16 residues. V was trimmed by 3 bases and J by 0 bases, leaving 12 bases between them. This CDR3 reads CASSFGWTSSYNEQFF. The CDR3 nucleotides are TGTGCCAGCAGTTTTGGCTGGACGAGCTCCTACAATGAGCAGTTCTTC.

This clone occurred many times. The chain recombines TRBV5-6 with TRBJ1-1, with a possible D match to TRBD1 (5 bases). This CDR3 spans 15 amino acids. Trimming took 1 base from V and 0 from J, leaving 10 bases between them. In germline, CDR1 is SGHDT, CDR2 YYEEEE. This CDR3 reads CASSLRQLMNTEAFF. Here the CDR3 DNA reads TGTGCCAGCAGCTTGAGACAGCTCATGAACACTGAAGCTTTCTTT.

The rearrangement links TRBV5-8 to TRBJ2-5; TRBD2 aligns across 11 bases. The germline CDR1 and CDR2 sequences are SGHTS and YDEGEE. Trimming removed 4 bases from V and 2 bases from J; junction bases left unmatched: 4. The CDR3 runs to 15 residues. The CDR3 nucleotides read TGTGCCAGCAGCCTGGGACTAGCGGTACAAGAGACCCAGTACTTC. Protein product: CASSLGLAVQETQYF. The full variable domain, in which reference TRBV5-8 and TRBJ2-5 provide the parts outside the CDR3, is EAGVTQSPTHLIKTRGQQATLRCSPISGHTSVYWYQQALGLGLQFLLWYDEGEERNRGNFPPRFSGRQFPNYSSELNVNALELEDSALYLCASSLGLAVQETQYFGPGTRLLVL.

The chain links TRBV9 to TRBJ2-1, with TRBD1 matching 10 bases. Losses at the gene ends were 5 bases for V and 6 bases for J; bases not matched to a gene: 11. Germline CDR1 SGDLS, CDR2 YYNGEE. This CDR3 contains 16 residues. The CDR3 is CASSAFGTGDLNEQFF. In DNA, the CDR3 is TGTGCCAGCAGTGCGTTCGGGACAGGGGATCTCAATGAGCAGTTCTTC.

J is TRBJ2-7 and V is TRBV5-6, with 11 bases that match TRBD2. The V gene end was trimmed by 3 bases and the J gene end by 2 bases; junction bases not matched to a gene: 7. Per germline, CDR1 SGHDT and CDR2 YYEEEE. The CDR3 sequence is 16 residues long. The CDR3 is CASSSMVAGGTYEQYF. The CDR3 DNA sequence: TGTGCCAGCAGCTCCATGGTAGCGGGAGGGACCTACGAGCAGTACTTC.

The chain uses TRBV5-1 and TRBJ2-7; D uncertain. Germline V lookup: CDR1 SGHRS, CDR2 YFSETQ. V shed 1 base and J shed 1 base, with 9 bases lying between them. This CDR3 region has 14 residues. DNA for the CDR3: TGCGCCAGCAGCTTGAATGGCGGTTCCTACGAGCAGTACTTC. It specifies CASSLNGGSYEQYF.

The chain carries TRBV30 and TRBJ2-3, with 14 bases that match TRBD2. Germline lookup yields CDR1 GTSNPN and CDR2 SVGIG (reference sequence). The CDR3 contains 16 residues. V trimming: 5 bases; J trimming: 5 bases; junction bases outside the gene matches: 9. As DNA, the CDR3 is TGTGCCTGGGCTGGGACTAGCGGGAGTGAGCAAGATACGCAGTATTTT. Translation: CAWAGTSGSEQDTQYF.

CDR3 DNA: TGTGCCAGCTCAAACCCGGGACTAGCGGGAGGGCCGGTTGCAGATACGCAGTATTTT. Translating it yields CASSNPGLAGGPVADTQYF. The chain uses TRBV18 and TRBJ2-3, with 16 bases identical to TRBD2. Germline CDR1 and CDR2: KGHSH and LQKENI. The CDR3 sequence is 19 residues long. V dropped 5 bases and J dropped 4; count of bases not matched to a gene: 12. The whole variable domain, remainder taken from reference TRBV18 and TRBJ2-3, is NAGVMQNPRHLVRRRGQEARLRCSPMKGHSHVYWYRQLPEEGLKFMVYLQKENIIDESGMPKERFSAEFPKEGPSILRIQQVVRGDSAAYFCASSNPGLAGGPVADTQYFGPGTRLTVL.

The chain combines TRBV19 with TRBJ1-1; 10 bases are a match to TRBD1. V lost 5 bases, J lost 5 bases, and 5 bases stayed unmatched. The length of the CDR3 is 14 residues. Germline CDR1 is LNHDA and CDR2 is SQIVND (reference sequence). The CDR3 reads CASSLGQGGTEAFF. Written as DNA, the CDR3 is TGTGCCAGTAGTCTAGGACAGGGGGGAACTGAAGCTTTCTTT.

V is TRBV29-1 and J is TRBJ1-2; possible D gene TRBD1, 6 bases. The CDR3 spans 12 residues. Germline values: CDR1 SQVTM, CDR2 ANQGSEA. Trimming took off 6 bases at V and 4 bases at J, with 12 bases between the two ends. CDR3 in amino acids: CSVTADSYGYTF. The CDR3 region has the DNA TGCAGCGTGACGGCGGACAGCTATGGCTACACCTTC.

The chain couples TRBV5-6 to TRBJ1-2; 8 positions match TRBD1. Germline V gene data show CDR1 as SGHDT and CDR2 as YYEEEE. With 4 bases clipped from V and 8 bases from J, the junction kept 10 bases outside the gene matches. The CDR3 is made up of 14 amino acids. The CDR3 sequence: CASSPSDRVDGYTF. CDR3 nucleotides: TGTGCCAGCAGCCCGTCGGACAGGGTTGACGGCTACACCTTC.

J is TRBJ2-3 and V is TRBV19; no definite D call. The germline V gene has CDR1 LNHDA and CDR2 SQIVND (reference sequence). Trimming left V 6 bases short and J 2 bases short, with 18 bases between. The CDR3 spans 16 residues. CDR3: CASRRAVNDLTDTQYF. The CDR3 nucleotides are TGTGCCAGTAGAAGGGCAGTAAACGACCTCACAGATACGCAGTATTTT.

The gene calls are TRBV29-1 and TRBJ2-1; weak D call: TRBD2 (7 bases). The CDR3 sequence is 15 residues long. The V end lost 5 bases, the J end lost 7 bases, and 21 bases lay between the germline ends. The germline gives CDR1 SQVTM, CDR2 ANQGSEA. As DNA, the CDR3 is TGCAGCGTTTCGGAAAGCGGGACGGGGGCGAATGAGCAGTTCTTC. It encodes CSVSESGTGANEQFF.

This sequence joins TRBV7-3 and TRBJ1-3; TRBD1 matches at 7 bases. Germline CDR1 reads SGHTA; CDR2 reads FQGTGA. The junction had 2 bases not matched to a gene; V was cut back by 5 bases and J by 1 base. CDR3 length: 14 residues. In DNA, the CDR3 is TGTGCCAGCAGCCCGGACAGGTCTGGAAACACCATATATTTT. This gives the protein CASSPDRSGNTIYF.

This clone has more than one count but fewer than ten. The CDR3 loop reads CSAGVGYTF. The CDR3 bases are TGCAGTGCAGGGGTTGGCTACACCTTC. This sequence joins TRBV20-1 and TRBJ1-2; TRBD1 might be the D (5 bases). Trimming removed 6 bases at V and 7 bases at J, with 6 bases between. The germline gives CDR1 DFQATT, CDR2 SNEGSKA (reference sequence). The CDR3 has 9 amino acids.

The CDR3 spells CASSQGDKAGASVKTQYF. CDR3 bases: TGTGCCAGCAGCCAAGGAGATAAAGCGGGAGCCAGTGTAAAGACCCAGTACTTC. The V and J genes are TRBV4-2 and TRBJ2-5; 8 bases align to TRBD2. Germline V CDR1 and CDR2: LGHNA, YNFKEQ. V was pared by 1 base and J by 6 bases, with 16 bases of the junction left unmatched. The CDR3 is 18 residues long.

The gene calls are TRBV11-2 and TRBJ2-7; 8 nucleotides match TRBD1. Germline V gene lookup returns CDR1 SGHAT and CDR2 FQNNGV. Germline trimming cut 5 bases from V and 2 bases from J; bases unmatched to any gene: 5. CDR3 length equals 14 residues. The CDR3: CASSRGTGTYEQYF. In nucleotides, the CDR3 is TGTGCCAGCAGCCGGGGGACAGGAACCTACGAGCAGTACTTC.

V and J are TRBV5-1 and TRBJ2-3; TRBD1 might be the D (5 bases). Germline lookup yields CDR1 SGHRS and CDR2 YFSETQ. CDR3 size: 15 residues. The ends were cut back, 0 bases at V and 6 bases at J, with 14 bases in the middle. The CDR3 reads CASSLETELGDTQYF. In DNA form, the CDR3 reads TGCGCCAGCAGCTTGGAGACAGAACTTGGGGATACGCAGTATTTT.

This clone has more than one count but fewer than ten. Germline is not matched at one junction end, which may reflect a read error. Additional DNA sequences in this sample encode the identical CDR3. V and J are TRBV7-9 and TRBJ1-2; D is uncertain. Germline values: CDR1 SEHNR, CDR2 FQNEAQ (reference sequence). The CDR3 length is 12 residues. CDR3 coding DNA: TGTGCCAGCAGCCTAGCCAGAGGCGGCTACACCTTC. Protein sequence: CASSLARGGYTF.

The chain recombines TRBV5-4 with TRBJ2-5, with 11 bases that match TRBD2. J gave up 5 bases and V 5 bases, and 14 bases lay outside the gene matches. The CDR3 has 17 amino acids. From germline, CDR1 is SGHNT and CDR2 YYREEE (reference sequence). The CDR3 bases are TGTGCCAGCAGTCTCATTACAACTAGCGGGAGAGGCGAGACCCAGTACTTC. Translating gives CASSLITTSGRGETQYF.

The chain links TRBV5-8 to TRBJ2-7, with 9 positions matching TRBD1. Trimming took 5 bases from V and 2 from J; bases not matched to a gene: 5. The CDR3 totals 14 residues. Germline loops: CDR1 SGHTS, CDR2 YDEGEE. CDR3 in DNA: TGTGCCAGCAGGGACAGGGGAACCACCTACGAGCAGTACTTC. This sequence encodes CASRDRGTTYEQYF.